One TCR beta chain is described in this entry. These data originate in a study of cytomegalovirus exposure and HLA in healthy donors. In the PCR, 60 Vbeta and 13 Jbeta primers were used. Method: immunoSEQ multiplex PCR; TCRdb's copy keeps in-frame clones and lacks some. Among roughly 72,000 clones listed, roughly 79% were seen once. Trimming took off 5 bases at V and 4 bases at J, with 11 bases between the two ends. Germline CDR1 is MNHEY and CDR2 is SVGAGI. CDR3 length: 13 residues. The chain couples TRBV6-5 to TRBJ1-2; no firm D call. The sample was PBMCs. The receptor comes from a woman aged 35 to 49 in good health and CMV-seropositive. The CDR3 loop reads CASSETSLYGYTF. The CDR3 DNA reads TGTGCCAGCAGTGAAACCTCACTCTATGGCTACACCTTC.